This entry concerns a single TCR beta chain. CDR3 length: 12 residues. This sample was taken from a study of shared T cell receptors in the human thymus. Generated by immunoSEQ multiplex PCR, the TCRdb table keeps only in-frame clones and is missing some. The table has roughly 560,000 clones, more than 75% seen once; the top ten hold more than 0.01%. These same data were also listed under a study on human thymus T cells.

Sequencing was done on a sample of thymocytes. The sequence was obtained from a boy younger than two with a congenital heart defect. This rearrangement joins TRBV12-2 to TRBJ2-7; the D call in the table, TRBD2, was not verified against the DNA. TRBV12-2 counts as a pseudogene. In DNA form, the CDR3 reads TGTGCAAGTCGCTCGCGGGGTTACGAGCAGTACTTC. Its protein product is CASRSRGYEQYF.